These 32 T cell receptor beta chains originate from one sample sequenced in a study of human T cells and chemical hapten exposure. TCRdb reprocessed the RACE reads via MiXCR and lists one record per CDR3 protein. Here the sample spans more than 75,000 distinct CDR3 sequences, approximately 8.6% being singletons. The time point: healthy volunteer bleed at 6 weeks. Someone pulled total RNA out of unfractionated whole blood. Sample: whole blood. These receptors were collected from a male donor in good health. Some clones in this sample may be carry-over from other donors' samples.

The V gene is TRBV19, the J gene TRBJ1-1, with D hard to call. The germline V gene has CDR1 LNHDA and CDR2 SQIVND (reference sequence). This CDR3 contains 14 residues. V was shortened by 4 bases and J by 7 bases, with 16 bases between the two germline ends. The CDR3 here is CASSSPRKNYEAFF. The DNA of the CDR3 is TGTGCCAGTAGTAGCCCCCGGAAGAACTATGAAGCTTTCTTT.

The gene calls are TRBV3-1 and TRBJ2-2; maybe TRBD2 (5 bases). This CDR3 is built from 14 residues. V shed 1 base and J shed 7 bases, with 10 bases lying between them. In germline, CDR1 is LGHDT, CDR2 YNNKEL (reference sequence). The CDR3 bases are TGTGCCAGCAGCCAAGGAGGGCGGAACGGGGAGCTGTTTTTT. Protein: CASSQGGRNGELFF.

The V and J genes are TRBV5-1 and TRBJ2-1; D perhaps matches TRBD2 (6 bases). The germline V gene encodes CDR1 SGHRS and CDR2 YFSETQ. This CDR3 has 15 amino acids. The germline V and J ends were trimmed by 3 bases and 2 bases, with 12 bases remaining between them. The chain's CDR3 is CASSSSAGPYNEQFF. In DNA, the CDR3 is TGCGCCAGCAGCTCCTCGGCGGGGCCCTACAATGAGCAGTTCTTC.

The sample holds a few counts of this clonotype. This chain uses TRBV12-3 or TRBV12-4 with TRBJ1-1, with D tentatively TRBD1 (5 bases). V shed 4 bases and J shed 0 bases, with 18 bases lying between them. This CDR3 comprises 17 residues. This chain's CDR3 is CASSSAAGRGMNTEAFF. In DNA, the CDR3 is TGTGCCAGCAGTTCCGCGGCCGGGAGGGGAATGAACACTGAAGCTTTCTTT.

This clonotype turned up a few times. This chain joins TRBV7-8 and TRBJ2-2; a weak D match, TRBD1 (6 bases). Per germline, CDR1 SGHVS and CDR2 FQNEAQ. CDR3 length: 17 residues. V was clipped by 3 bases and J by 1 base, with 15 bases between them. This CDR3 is CASSFRGQSMNTGELFF. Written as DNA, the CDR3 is TGTGCCAGCAGCTTCCGGGGACAAAGCATGAACACCGGGGAGCTGTTTTTT.

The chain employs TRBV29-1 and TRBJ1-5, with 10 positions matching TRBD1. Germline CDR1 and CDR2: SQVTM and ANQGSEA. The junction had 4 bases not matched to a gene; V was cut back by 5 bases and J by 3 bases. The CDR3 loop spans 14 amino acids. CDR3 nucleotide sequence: TGCAGCGTTCGGGACAGGGGTCCCAATCAGCCCCAGCATTTT. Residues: CSVRDRGPNQPQHF.

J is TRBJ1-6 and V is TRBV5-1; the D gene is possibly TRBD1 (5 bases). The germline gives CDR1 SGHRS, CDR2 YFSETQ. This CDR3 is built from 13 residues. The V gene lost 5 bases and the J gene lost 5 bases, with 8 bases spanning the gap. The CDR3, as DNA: TGCGCCAGCAGACAAGGGGATAATTCACCCCTCCACTTT. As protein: CASRQGDNSPLHF. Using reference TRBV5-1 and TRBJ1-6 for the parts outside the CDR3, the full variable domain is KAGVTQTPRYLIKTRGQQVTLSCSPISGHRSVSWYQQTPGQGLQFLFEYFSETQRNKGNFPGRFSGRQFSNSRSEMNVSTLELGDSALYLCASRQGDNSPLHFGNGTRLTVT.

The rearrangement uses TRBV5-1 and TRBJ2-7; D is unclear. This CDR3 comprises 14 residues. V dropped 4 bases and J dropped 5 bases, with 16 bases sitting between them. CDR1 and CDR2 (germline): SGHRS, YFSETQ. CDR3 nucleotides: TGCGCCAGCAGCCCCGCCCTTGGGGTGAACGAGCAGTACTTC. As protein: CASSPALGVNEQYF.

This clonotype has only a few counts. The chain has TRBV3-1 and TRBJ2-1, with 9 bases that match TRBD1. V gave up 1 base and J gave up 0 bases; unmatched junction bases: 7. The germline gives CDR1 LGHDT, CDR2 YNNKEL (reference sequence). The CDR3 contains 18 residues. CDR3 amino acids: CASSQAGTGKSSYNEQFF. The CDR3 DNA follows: TGTGCCAGCAGCCAAGCTGGGACAGGGAAGAGCTCCTACAATGAGCAGTTCTTC.

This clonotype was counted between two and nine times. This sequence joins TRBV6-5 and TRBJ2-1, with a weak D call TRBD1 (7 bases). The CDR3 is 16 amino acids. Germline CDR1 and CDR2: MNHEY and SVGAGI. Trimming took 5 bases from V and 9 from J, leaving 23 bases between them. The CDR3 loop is CASSEDLTGRPVEQFF. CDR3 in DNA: TGTGCCAGCAGTGAAGACCTGACAGGGAGGCCGGTTGAGCAGTTCTTC.

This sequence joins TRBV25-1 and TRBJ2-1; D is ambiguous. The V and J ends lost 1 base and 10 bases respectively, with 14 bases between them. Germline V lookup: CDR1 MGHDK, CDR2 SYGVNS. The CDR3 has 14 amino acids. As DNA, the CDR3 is TGTGCCAGCAGTGAATCCCGCCAGGCCGAGGAGCAGTTCTTC. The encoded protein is CASSESRQAEEQFF.

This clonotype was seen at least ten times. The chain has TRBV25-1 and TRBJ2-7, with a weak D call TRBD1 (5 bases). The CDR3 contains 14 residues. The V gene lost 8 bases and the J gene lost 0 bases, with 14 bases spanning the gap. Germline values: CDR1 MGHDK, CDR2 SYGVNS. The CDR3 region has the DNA TGTGCCAGCCGCGACAGCGATAGCTCCTACGAGCAGTACTTC. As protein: CASRDSDSSYEQYF.

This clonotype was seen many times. DNA of the CDR3: TGCGCCAGCAGCCAAGGACAGGGCGATAATTCACCCCTCCACTTT. This codes for CASSQGQGDNSPLHF. The chain recombines TRBV4-1 with TRBJ1-6; 7 bases match TRBD1. This CDR3 spans 15 amino acids. Germline CDR1 reads MGHRA; CDR2 reads YSYEKL. V gave up 1 base and J gave up 5 bases; unmatched junction bases: 2.

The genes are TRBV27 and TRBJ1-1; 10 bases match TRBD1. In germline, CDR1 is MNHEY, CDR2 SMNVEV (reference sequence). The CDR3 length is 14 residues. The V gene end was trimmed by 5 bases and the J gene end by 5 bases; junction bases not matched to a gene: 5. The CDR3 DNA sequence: TGTGCCAGCAGTGCCTGGACAGGGGGAACTGAAGCTTTCTTT. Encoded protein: CASSAWTGGTEAFF.

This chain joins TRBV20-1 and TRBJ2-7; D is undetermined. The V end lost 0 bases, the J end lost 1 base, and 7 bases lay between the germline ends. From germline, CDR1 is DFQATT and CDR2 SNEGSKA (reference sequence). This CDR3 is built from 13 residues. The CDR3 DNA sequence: TGCAGTGCTAGAGATATTAAGTCCTACGAGCAGTACTTC. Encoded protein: CSARDIKSYEQYF.

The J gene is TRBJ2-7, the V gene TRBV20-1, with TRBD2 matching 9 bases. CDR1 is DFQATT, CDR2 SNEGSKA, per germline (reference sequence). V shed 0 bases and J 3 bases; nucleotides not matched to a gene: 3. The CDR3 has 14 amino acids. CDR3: CSARDPSGVYEQYF. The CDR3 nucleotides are TGCAGTGCTAGAGATCCTAGCGGGGTCTACGAGCAGTACTTC.

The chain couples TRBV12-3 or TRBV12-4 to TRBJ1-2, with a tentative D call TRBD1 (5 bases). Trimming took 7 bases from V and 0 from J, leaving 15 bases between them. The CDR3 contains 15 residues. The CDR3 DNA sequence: TGTGCCAGCACCCTAAGGGAGGGGACTAACTATGGCTACACCTTC. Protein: CASTLREGTNYGYTF.

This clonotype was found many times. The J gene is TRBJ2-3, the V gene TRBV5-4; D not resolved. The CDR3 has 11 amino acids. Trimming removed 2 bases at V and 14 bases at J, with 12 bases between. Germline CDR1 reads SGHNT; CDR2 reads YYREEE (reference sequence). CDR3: CASSFMGEPYF. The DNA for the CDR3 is TGTGCCAGCAGCTTTATGGGCGAACCGTATTTT.

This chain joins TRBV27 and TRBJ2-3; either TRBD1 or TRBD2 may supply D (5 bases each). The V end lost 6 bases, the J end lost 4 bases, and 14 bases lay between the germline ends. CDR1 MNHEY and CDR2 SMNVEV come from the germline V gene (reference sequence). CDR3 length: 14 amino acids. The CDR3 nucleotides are TGTGCCAGCAGCCAGGGCCTGGGGGCAGATACGCAGTATTTT. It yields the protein CASSQGLGADTQYF.

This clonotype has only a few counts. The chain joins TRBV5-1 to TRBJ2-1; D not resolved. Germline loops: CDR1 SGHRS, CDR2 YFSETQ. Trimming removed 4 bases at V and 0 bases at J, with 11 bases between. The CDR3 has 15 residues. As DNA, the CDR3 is TGCGCCAGCAGCCCTTACAGAAGCTCCTACAATGAGCAGTTCTTC. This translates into CASSPYRSSYNEQFF.

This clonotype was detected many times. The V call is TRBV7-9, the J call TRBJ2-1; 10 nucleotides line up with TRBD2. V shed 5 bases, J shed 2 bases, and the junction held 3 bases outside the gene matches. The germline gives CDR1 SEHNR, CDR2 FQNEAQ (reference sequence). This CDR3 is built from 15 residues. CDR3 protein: CASSLTSGAYNEQFF. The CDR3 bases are TGTGCCAGCAGCCTCACTAGCGGGGCCTACAATGAGCAGTTCTTC.

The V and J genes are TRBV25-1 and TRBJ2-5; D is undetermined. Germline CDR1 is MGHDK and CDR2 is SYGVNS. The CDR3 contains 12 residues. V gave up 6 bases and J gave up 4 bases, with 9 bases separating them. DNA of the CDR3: TGTGCCAGCAGCGTCCGAGGAGAGACCCAGTACTTC. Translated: CASSVRGETQYF.

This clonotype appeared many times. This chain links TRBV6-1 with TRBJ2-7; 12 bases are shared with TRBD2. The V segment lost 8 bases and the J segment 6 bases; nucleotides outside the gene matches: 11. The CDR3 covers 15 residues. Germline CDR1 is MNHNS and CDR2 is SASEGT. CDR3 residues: CASPRTSGNPLEQYF. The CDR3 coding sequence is TGTGCCAGCCCAAGGACTAGCGGGAACCCTCTCGAGCAGTACTTC.

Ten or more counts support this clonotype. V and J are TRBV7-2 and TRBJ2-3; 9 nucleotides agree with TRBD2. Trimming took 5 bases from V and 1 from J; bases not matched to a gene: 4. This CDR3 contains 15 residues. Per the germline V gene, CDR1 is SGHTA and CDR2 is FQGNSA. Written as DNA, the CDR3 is TGTGCCAGCAGCCCCTGGACTAGCGGCACAGATACGCAGTATTTT. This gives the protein CASSPWTSGTDTQYF.

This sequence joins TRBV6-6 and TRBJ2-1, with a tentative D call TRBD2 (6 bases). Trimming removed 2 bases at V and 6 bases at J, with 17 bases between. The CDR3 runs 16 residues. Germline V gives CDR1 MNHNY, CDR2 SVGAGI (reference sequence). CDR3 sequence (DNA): TGTGCCAGCAGTTACGGGAGGTCTAGCTGGGGCAATGAGCAGTTCTTC. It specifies CASSYGRSSWGNEQFF.

This CDR3 is CASSDRPQSEAFF. The CDR3 nucleotides are TGTGCCAGCAGCGACAGGCCCCAATCTGAAGCTTTCTTT. V and J are TRBV6-1 and TRBJ1-1; D perhaps matches TRBD1 (6 bases). Germline V gives CDR1 MNHNS, CDR2 SASEGT. V gave up 6 bases and J gave up 6 bases, with 14 bases separating them. This CDR3 contains 13 residues.

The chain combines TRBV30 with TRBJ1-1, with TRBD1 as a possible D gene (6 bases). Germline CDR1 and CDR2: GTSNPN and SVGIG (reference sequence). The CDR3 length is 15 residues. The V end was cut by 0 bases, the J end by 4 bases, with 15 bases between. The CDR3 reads CAWSVRAGAVTEAFF. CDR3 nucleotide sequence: TGTGCCTGGAGTGTACGGGCAGGGGCGGTCACTGAAGCTTTCTTT.

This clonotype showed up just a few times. The CDR3 bases are TGCGCCAGCAGCCAAGTCGTAGACGGCCATCAGCCCCAGCATTTT. Protein sequence: CASSQVVDGHQPQHF. The V gene is TRBV4-1, the J gene TRBJ1-5, with unresolved D. Germline lookup yields CDR1 MGHRA and CDR2 YSYEKL. V dropped 1 base and J dropped 5 bases, with 12 bases sitting between them. The CDR3 runs to 15 residues.

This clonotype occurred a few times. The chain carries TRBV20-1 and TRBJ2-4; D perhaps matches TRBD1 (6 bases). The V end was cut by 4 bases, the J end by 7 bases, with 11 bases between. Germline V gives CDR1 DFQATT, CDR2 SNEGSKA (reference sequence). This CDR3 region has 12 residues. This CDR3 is CSANRDNNIQYF. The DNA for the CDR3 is TGCAGTGCTAACCGGGACAACAACATTCAGTACTTC.

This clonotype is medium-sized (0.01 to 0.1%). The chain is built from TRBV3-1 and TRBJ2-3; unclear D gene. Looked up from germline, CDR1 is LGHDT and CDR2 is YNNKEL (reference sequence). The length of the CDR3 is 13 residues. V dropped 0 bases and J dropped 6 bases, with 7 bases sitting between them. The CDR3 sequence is CASSQDQGDTQYF. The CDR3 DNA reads TGTGCCAGCAGCCAAGATCAAGGGGATACGCAGTATTTT.

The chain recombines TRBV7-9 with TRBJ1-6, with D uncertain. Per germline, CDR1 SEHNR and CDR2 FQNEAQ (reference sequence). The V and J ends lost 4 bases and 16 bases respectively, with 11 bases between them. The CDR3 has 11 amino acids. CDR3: CASSSEGALHF. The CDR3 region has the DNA TGTGCCAGCAGCTCCGAGGGTGCTCTCCACTTT.

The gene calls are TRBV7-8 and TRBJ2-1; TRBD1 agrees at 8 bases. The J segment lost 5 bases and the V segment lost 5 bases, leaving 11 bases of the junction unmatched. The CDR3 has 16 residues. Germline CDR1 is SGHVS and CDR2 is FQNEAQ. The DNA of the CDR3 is TGTGCCAGCAGCCCCTCCCGACAGGGGCTCCACAATGAGCAGTTCTTC. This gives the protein CASSPSRQGLHNEQFF.